Included here is one TCR beta chain sequence, with context. This record comes from a study of control samples from healthy donors and cancer patients. Sequencing used immunoSEQ multiplex PCR; TCRdb keeps in-frame clones, though not all of them. Altogether tens of thousands of clones are present, less than 90% being singletons, with the ten largest covering 47%. Germline CDR1 is MDHEN and CDR2 is SYDVKM. The germline V and J ends were trimmed by 3 bases and 8 bases, with 10 bases remaining between them. The CDR3 runs 12 residues. V usage is TRBV28 and J usage is TRBJ1-1; a possible D gene is TRBD1 (5 bases). The sequencing input was blood. The sequence came from a man between 60 and 75 years old in good health. The CDR3, as DNA: TGTGCCAGCAGTTTCGGGACTTCGGAAGCTTTCTTT. Protein: CASSFGTSEAFF. Looking up the rest from reference TRBV28 and TRBJ1-1 gives the full variable domain: DVKVTQSSRYLVKRTGEKVFLECVQDMDHENMFWYRQDPGLGLRLIYFSYDVKMKEKGDIPEGYSVSREKKERFSLILESASTNQTSMYLCASSFGTSEAFFGQGTRLTVV.